The clone carrying this T cell receptor beta chain is medium-sized by share. Its antigen is unknown. This entry belongs to a study of HIV-infected patients and healthy controls. Approximately 510 ng RNA was reverse transcribed with alpha and beta constant-region primers. Alpha and beta chain libraries were made separately by chain-specific third strand synthesis with multiplexing indices. One primer pair amplified all rearrangements per chain; each cDNA got molecular barcodes. A 12-nucleotide barcode per molecule came from two concatenated random hexamers added pre-amplification. TCRdb re-analysed the 5' RACE reads in MiXCR, keeping a single row per CDR3 protein. The sample has some 7,000 distinct CDR3 sequences, roughly a tenth seen once. Roughly three months, about 14 weeks, into antiretroviral therapy, follow-up blood was collected. The repertoire came from unfractionated whole blood and reflected all unsorted peripheral T cells.

Findings and limits, study-wide: CDR3 sharing between individuals was lower in HIV-infected patients than in healthy controls.

This clonotype originated in an adult with HIV infection. The sequencing here drew on blood, taken during antiretroviral therapy.

CDR3 DNA sequence: TGTGCCAGCAGCTTTACCGAGGACGGCGCCTACGAGCAGTACTTC. This sequence encodes CASSFTEDGAYEQYF. The chain links TRBV5-5 to TRBJ2-7; D ambiguous. From germline, CDR1 is SGHKS and CDR2 YYEKEE (reference sequence). The V end lost 2 bases, the J end lost 2 bases, and 14 bases lay between the germline ends. The CDR3 length is 15 residues. The whole variable domain, remainder taken from reference TRBV5-5 and TRBJ2-7, is DAGVTQSPTHLIKTRGQQVTLRCSPISGHKSVSWYQQVLGQGPQFIFQYYEKEERGRGNFPDRFSARQFPNYSSELNVNALLLGDSALYLCASSFTEDGAYEQYFGPGTRLTVT.